This T cell receptor (beta chain) was identified in a study of post-analysis software for immune sequencing data. Regarding the study as a whole: Five or six TRBV segments were more frequent in patients than controls; TRBV5-6, TRBV5-1 and TRBV20-1 belonged to this group.

About this clonotype itself: Its antigen remains unknown.

TCR beta cDNA libraries included unique molecular identifiers. One entry per CDR3 protein, called by TCRdb with MiXCR from the PCR reads. Among more than 450,000 distinct CDR3 sequences listed, around 44% were seen once. Germline-derived CDR1 and CDR2 are LGHDT and YNNKEL (reference sequence). The CDR3 runs to 16 residues. V lost 0 bases and J lost 0, with 11 bases in between. The sample was blood. The clonotype originates from a girl aged 5-17 years with multiple sclerosis. The chain joins TRBV3-1 to TRBJ2-5; D is undetermined. The CDR3 spells CASSQEIGGNQETQYF. The CDR3 region has the DNA TGTGCCAGCAGCCAAGAAATTGGCGGCAACCAAGAGACCCAGTACTTC.